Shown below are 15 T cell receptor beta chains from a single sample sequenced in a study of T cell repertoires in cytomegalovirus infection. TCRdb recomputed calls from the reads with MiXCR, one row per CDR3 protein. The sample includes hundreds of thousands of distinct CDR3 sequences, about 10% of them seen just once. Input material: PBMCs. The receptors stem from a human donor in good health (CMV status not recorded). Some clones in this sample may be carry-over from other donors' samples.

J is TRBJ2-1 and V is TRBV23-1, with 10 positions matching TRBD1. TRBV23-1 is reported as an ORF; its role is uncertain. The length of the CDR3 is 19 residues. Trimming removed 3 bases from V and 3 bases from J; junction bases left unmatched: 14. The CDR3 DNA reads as TGCGCCAGCAGTCAGTATAGGACAGGGGGTAGGAGGTGCTACAATGAGCAGTTCTTC. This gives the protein CASSQYRTGGRRCYNEQFF.

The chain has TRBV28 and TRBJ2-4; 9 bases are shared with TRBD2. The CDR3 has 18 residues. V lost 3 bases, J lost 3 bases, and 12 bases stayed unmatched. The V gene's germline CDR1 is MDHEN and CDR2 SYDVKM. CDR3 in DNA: TGTGCCAGCAGTTTCAGGCGGGAGGGCCGCCAAGGCAAAAACATTCAGTACTTC. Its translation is CASSFRREGRQGKNIQYF.

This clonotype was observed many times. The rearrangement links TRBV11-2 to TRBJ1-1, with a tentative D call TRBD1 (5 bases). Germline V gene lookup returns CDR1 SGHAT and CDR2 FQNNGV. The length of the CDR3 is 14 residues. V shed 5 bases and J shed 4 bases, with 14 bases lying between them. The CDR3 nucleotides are TGTGCCAGCAGCCCCGTGGGGGTAGGCACTGAAGCTTTCTTT. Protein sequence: CASSPVGVGTEAFF. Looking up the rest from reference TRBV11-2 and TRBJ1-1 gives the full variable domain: EAGVAQSPRYKIIEKRQSVAFWCNPISGHATLYWYQQILGQGPKLLIQFQNNGVVDDSQLPKDRFSAERLKGVDSTLKIQPAKLEDSAVYLCASSPVGVGTEAFFGQGTRLTVV.

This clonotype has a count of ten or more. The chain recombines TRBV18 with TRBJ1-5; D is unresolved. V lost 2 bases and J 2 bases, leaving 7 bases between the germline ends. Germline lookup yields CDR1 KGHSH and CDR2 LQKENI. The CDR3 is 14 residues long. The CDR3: CASSPEIGNQPQHF. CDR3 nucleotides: TGTGCCAGCTCACCAGAGATTGGCAATCAGCCCCAGCATTTT.

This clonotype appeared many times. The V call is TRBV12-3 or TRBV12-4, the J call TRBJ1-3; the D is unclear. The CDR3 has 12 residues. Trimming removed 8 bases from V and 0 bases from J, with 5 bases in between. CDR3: CASWFSGNTIYF. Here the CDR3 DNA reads TGTGCCAGCTGGTTCTCTGGAAACACCATATATTTT.

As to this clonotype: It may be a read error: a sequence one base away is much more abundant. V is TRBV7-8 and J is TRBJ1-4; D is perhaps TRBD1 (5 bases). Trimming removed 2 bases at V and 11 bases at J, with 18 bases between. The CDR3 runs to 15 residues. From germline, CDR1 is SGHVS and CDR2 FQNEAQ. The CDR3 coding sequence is TGTGCCAGCAGCTTAAGGGGTCTGTCGAGTGATAAACTGTTTTTT. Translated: CASSLRGLSSDKLFF.

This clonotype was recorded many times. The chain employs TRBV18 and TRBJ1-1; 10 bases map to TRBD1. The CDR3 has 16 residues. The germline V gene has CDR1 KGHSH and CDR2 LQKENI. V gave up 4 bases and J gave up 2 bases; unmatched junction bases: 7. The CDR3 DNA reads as TGTGCCAGCTCACGACTAAGGGACAGGGGAAACACTGAAGCTTTCTTT. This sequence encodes CASSRLRDRGNTEAFF. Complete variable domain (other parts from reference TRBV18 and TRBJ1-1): NAGVMQNPRHLVRRRGQEARLRCSPMKGHSHVYWYRQLPEEGLKFMVYLQKENIIDESGMPKERFSAEFPKEGPSILRIQQVVRGDSAAYFCASSRLRDRGNTEAFFGQGTRLTVV.

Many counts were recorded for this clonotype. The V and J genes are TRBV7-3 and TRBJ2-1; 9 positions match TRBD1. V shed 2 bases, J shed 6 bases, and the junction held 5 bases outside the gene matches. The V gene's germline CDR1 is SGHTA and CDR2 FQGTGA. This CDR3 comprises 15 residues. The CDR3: CASSLFGTGRNEQFF. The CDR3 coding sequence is TGTGCCAGCAGCTTATTCGGGACAGGGCGCAATGAGCAGTTCTTC.

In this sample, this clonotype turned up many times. CDR3 region: CASINRVNQPQHF. CDR3 coding DNA: TGTGCCAGCATCAACAGGGTCAATCAGCCCCAGCATTTT. V usage is TRBV6-6 and J usage is TRBJ1-5, with D possibly TRBD1 on 6 matching bases. The CDR3 runs 13 residues. The germline CDR1 and CDR2 sequences are MNHNY and SVGAGI (reference sequence). V gave up 7 bases and J gave up 3 bases, with 10 bases separating them.

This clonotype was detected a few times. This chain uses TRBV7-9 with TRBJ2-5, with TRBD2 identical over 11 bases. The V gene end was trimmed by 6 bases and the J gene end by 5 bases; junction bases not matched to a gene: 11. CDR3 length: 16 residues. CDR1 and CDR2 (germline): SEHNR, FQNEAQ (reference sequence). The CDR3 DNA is TGTGCCAGCAGTCTACTAGCGGGGGATTCGGGGGAGACCCAGTACTTC. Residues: CASSLLAGDSGETQYF.

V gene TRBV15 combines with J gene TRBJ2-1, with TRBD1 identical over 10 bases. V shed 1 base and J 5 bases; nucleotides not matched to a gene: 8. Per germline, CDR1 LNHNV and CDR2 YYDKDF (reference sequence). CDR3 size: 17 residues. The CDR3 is CATSRGAGTGVNNEQFF. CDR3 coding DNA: TGTGCCACCAGCAGAGGAGCCGGGACAGGGGTAAACAATGAGCAGTTCTTC. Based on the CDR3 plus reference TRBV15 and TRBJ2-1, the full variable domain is DAMVIQNPRYQVTQFGKPVTLSCSQTLNHNVMYWYQQKSSQAPKLLFHYYDKDFNNEADTPDNFQSRRPNTSFCFLDIRSPGLGDTAMYLCATSRGAGTGVNNEQFFGPGTRLTVL.

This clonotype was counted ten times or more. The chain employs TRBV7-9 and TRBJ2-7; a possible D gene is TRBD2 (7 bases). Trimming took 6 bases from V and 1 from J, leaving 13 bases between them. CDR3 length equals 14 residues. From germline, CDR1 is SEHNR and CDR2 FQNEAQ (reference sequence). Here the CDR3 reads CASSGGAQSYEQYF. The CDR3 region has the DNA TGTGCCAGCAGTGGGGGGGCACAGTCCTACGAGCAGTACTTC.

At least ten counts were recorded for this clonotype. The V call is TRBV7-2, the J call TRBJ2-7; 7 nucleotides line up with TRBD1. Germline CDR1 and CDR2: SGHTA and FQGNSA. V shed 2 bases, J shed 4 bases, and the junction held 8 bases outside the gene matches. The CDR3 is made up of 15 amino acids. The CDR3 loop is CASSLSKGAGYEQYF. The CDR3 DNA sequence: TGTGCCAGCAGCTTATCCAAGGGGGCCGGGTACGAGCAGTACTTC. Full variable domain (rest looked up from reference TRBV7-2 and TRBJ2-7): GAGVSQSPSNKVTEKGKDVELRCDPISGHTALYWYRQSLGQGLEFLIYFQGNSAPDKSGLPSDRFSAERTGGSVSTLTIQRTQQEDSAVYLCASSLSKGAGYEQYFGPGTRLTVT.

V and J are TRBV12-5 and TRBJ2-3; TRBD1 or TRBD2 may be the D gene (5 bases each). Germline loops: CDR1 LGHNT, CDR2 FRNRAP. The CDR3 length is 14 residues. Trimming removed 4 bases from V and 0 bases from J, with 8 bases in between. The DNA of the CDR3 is TGTGCTAGTGGTTCGGGACCGAGCACAGATACGCAGTATTTT. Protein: CASGSGPSTDTQYF. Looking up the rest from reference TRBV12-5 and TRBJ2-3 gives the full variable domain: DARVTQTPRHKVTEMGQEVTMRCQPILGHNTVFWYRQTMMQGLELLAYFRNRAPLDDSGMPKDRFSAEMPDATLATLKIQPSEPRDSAVYFCASGSGPSTDTQYFGPGTRLTVL.

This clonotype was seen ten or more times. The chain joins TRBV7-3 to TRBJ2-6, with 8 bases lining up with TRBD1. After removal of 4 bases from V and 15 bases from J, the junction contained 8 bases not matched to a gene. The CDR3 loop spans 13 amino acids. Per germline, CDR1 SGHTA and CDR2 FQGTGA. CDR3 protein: CASSSASGTGLTF. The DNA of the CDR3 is TGTGCCAGCAGCTCCGCCTCCGGGACAGGCCTGACTTTC.